This T cell receptor beta chain was sequenced for a study of cytomegalovirus exposure and HLA in healthy donors. Overall study results and limits: In vitro data verified three CMV-associated chains as specific for CMV antigens.

Of note for this clone: Its antigen is undetermined.

60 Vbeta and 13 Jbeta primers were used in PCR. Measured with immunoSEQ multiplex PCR; TCRdb has only the in-frame clones, and not every one. In the table there are over 150,000 clones, roughly 80% of which are singletons. CDR1 and CDR2 (germline): MNHNS, SASEGT. Trimming removed 1 base from V and 2 bases from J, with 15 bases in between. This CDR3 has 16 amino acids. The clonotype originates from a man aged 35 to 55 in good health and CMV-seronegative. The material sequenced was PBMCs. The rearrangement joins TRBV6-1 to TRBJ2-7, with D perhaps TRBD2 (5 bases). The CDR3 is CASSEDWGVGPYEQYF. CDR3 DNA sequence: TGTGCCAGCAGTGAAGATTGGGGAGTCGGCCCCTACGAGCAGTACTTC.